The rows below give T cell receptor beta chains drawn from one sample of a study of PD-1 blockade in classical Hodgkin lymphoma. The method was immunoSEQ multiplex PCR; TCRdb's version includes in-frame clones alone and lacks a portion of them. Of some 41,000 clones listed, around 76% were seen once; the top ten hold about 2.8%. Specimen: peripheral blood mononuclear cells (PBMCs), collected before the second cycle of nivolumab. The receptors originated from a human donor with classical Hodgkin lymphoma. The CDR3 runs from the conserved cysteine through the conserved F or W. The D gene is left open where the match is weak. Not all rows give a size; the values are once, few, many and, for expanded clones, a class.

v_gene	j_gene	abundance	d_gene	CDR3aa	CDR3nt
TRBV2	TRBJ1-5	.	.	CASRRDLNQPQHF	TGTGCCAGCCGCAGGGATCTAAATCAGCCCCAGCATTTT
TRBV7-3	TRBJ2-6	.	.	CASSLTHSGANVLTF	TGTGCCAGCAGCTTAACTCACTCTGGGGCCAACGTCCTGACTTTC
TRBV9	TRBJ1-1	.	.	CASSVGVSLVTEAFF	TGTGCCAGCAGCGTAGGAGTCAGTCTCGTCACTGAAGCTTTCTTT
TRBV6-5	TRBJ2-7	.	TRBD1	CASRGPVTGGVEQYF	TGTGCCAGCAGGGGACCAGTTACAGGGGGCGTAGAGCAGTACTTC
TRBV6-4	TRBJ2-1	medium-sized	.	CASSDSKEGGNEQFF	TGTGCCAGCAGTGACTCAAAGGAGGGGGGGAATGAGCAGTTCTTC
TRBV15	TRBJ2-7	.	.	CATSRDRAALYEQYF	TGTGCCACCAGCAGAGATCGGGCAGCCCTCTACGAGCAGTACTTC
TRBV7-9	TRBJ2-5	once	TRBD2	CASSSWTSVIQETQYF	TGTGCCAGCAGCTCCTGGACTAGCGTAATTCAAGAGACCCAGTACTTC
TRBV27	TRBJ2-1	.	.	CASSLTGTYNEQFF	TGTGCCAGCTCTTTAACGGGGACTTACAATGAGCAGTTCTTC
TRBV5-6	TRBJ2-7	.	.	CASSLLVTALEEQYF	TGTGCCAGCAGCTTGTTAGTAACGGCCCTAGAGGAGCAGTACTTC
TRBV2	TRBJ2-7	.	TRBD2	CASSGLDAFSEQYF	TGTGCCAGCAGCGGACTAGACGCGTTCTCCGAGCAGTACTTC
TRBV9	TRBJ2-2	.	.	CASSGQTSNTGELFF	TGTGCCAGCAGCGGCCAGACTTCGAACACCGGGGAGCTGTTTTTT
TRBV4-3	TRBJ2-1	.	TRBD2	CASSQGVGGSFEQFF	TGCGCCAGCAGCCAAGGTGTTGGCGGGAGTTTTGAGCAGTTCTTC
TRBV27	TRBJ2-7	.	.	CASSSNPTAYEQYF	TGTGCCAGCAGCTCGAACCCGACTGCTTACGAGCAGTACTTC
TRBV15	TRBJ2-7	few	.	CATSRGARGYEQYF	TGTGCCACCAGCAGAGGAGCTAGGGGGTACGAGCAGTACTTC
TRBV2	TRBJ2-7	.	.	CATYLSGSGPTEQYF	TGTGCCACCTACCTAAGTGGGAGCGGCCCTACGGAGCAGTACTTC
TRBV30	TRBJ2-2	few	.	CAWSQGPGELFF	TGTGCCTGGAGTCAGGGGCCCGGGGAGCTGTTTTTT
TRBV4-3	TRBJ1-6	few	.	CASSQDLTDSPLHF	TGCGCCAGCAGCCAAGATTTGACAGATTCACCCCTCCACTTT
TRBV28	TRBJ2-7	.	.	CASRPHSSYEQYF	TGTGCCAGCCGACCCCACAGCTCCTACGAGCAGTACTTC
TRBV15	TRBJ2-4	.	TRBD1	CATSRGGQKKNIQYF	TGTGCCACCAGCAGAGGGGGACAGAAAAAAAACATTCAGTACTTC
TRBV5-1	TRBJ1-1	.	.	CASSLEFRNTEAFF	TGCGCCAGCAGCTTGGAGTTCAGGAACACTGAAGCTTTCTTT
TRBV5-6	TRBJ2-7	.	.	CASSRDLSYEQYF	TGTGCCAGCAGCCGGGACTTATCCTACGAGCAGTACTTC
TRBV7-8	TRBJ1-6	.	.	CASSFDRLGNSPLHF	TGTGCCAGCAGCTTCGACAGACTAGGGAATTCACCCCTCCACTTT
TRBV9	TRBJ1-5	.	TRBD1	CASSAVAGGGNQPQHF	TGTGCCAGCAGCGCAGTCGCAGGGGGCGGCAATCAGCCCCAGCATTTT
TRBV6-6	TRBJ2-7	few	.	CASSDGYEQYF	TGTGCCAGCAGTGACGGCTACGAGCAGTACTTC
TRBV19	TRBJ2-7	.	.	CASRATGLNYEQYF	TGTGCCAGTAGGGCTACAGGGTTGAACTACGAGCAGTACTTC
TRBV30	TRBJ2-7	few	.	CAWDRGFTYEQYF	TGTGCCTGGGATCGGGGGTTTACCTACGAGCAGTACTTC
TRBV28	TRBJ1-2	.	.	CASSIRGWGRNGYTF	TGTGCCAGCAGTATACGGGGGTGGGGGCGGAATGGCTACACCTTC
TRBV5-1	TRBJ1-1	.	.	CASSLFMNTEAFF	TGCGCCAGCAGCTTGTTTATGAACACTGAAGCTTTCTTT
TRBV6-5	TRBJ2-2	once	.	CASSTVNTGELFF	TGTGCCAGTTCGACAGTAAACACCGGGGAGCTGTTTTTT
TRBV7-8	TRBJ1-4	.	.	CASSLAVGEFNEKLFF	TGTGCCAGCAGCTTAGCCGTCGGCGAGTTTAATGAAAAACTGTTTTTT
TRBV4-3	TRBJ2-7	few	TRBD1	CASSQDGVGQASYEQYF	TGCGCCAGCAGCCAAGATGGGGTGGGACAGGCGTCCTACGAGCAGTACTTC
TRBV6-5	TRBJ2-1	.	.	CASRRMGNEQFF	TGTGCCAGCAGAAGGATGGGGAATGAGCAGTTCTTC
TRBV30	TRBJ2-2	.	TRBD2	CAWAGGGPGGELFF	TGTGCCTGGGCGGGAGGAGGGCCTGGCGGGGAGCTGTTTTTT
TRBV27	TRBJ2-7	.	.	CASSLTGTALTEQYF	TGTGCCAGCAGTCTGACCGGGACGGCCCTCACCGAGCAGTACTTC
TRBV6-1	TRBJ1-3	.	.	CASSEFWGTGNTIYF	TGTGCCAGCAGTGAGTTCTGGGGAACTGGAAACACCATATATTTT
TRBV27	TRBJ1-3	.	.	CASSFPERVADTIYF	TGTGCCAGCAGTTTCCCGGAGAGGGTGGCGGACACCATATATTTT
TRBV9	TRBJ1-6	.	TRBD1	CASSGGQGVYSPLHF	TGTGCCAGCAGCGGGGGACAGGGAGTTTATTCACCCCTCCACTTT
TRBV28	TRBJ2-7	.	.	CASNPGHNYEQYF	TGTGCCAGCAACCCCGGACACAACTACGAGCAGTACTTC
TRBV11-2	TRBJ2-5	.	.	CASSFQAQYF	TGTGCCAGCAGCTTCCAAGCCCAGTACTTC
TRBV9	TRBJ2-1	.	.	CASSEEGYNEQFF	TGTGCCAGCAGTGAGGAGGGTTACAATGAGCAGTTCTTC
TRBV15	TRBJ2-1	.	.	CATSPSEGGSYNEQFF	TGTGCCACCAGTCCATCGGAGGGGGGGTCCTACAATGAGCAGTTCTTC
TRBV9	TRBJ2-3	.	TRBD2	CASSGLAGYTDTQYF	TGTGCCAGCAGCGGACTAGCGGGGTACACAGATACGCAGTATTTT
TRBV6-1	TRBJ2-2	.	TRBD2	CASSEEYPLAGISWELFF	TGTGCCAGCAGTGAAGAATACCCCCTAGCGGGGATAAGTTGGGAGCTGTTTTTT
TRBV7-2	TRBJ2-3	.	.	CASSLIVDSRDTQYF	TGTGCCAGCAGCTTAATTGTTGACTCTAGGGATACGCAGTATTTT
TRBV7-2	TRBJ1-1	once	.	CASSLEGRMNTEAFF	TGTGCCAGCAGCTTGGAGGGGAGAATGAACACTGAAGCTTTCTTT
TRBV4-3	TRBJ1-4	.	.	CASSQDMGAPNEKLFF	TGCGCCAGCAGCCAAGACATGGGGGCCCCTAATGAAAAACTGTTTTTT
TRBV7-2	TRBJ2-5	.	.	CASSAPQETQYF	TGTGCCAGCAGCGCCCCCCAAGAGACCCAGTACTTC
TRBV30	TRBJ1-1	few	TRBD1	CAWKGGDEGTEAFF	TGTGCCTGGAAAGGGGGCGATGAGGGAACTGAAGCTTTCTTT
TRBV19	TRBJ1-5	.	.	CASMGGGGNQPQHF	TGTGCCAGTATGGGGGGTGGGGGCAATCAGCCCCAGCATTTT